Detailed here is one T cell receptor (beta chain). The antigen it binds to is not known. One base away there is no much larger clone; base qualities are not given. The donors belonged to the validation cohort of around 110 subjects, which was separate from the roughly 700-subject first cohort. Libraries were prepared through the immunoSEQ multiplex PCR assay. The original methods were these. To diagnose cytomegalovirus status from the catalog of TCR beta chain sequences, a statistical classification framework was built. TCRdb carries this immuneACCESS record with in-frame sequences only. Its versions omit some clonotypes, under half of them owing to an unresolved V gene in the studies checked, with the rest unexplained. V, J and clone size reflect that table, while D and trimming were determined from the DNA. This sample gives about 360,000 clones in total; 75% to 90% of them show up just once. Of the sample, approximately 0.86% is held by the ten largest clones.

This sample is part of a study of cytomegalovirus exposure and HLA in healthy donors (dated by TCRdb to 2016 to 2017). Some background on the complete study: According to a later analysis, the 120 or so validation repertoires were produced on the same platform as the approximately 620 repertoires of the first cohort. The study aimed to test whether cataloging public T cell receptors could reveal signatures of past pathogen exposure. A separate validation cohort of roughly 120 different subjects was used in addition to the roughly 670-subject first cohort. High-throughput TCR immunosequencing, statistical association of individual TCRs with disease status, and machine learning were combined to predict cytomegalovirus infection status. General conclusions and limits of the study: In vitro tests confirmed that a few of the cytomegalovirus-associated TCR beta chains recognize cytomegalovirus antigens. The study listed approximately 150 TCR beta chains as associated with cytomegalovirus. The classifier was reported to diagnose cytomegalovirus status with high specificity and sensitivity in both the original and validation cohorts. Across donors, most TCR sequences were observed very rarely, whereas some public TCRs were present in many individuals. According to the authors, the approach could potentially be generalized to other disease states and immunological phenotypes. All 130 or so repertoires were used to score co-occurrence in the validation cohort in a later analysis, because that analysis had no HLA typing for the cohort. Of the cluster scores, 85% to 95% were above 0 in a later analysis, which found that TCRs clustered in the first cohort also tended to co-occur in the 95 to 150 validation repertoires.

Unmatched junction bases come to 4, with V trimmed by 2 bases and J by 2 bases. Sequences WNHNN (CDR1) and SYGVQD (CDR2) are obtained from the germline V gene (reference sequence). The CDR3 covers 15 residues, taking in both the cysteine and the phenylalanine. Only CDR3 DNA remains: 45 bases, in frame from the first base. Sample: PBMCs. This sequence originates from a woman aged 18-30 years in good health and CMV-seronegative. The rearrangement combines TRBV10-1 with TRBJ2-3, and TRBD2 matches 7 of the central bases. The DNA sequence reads TGCGCCAGCAGTGAGGCTAGCGGATCCACAGATACGCAGTATTTT. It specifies CASSEASGSTDTQYF.